This T cell receptor beta chain derives from a study of shared clonotypes between healthy human individuals (dated by TCRdb to the early 2020s). Some background on the complete study: The cohort included three men and two women between 18 and 49 years of age. Blood TCR repertoires of roughly five healthy adults were deeply sequenced to estimate repertoire size and the extent of clonotype sharing between individuals. Between about 0.9 and 9 billion PBMCs per donor were obtained by leukapheresis. Different laboratories and diverse techniques were used to prepare libraries and sequence TCR repertoires, to increase sequencing depth and limit assay-specific biases. For each donor, three plates each were used for CD4 naive and CD4 memory, two plates were used for CD8 naive, and one plate was used for CD8 memory. Study-wide conclusions, independent of this receptor: Sampling was restricted to blood, and TCR repertoires in tissue are likely to differ from TCR repertoires in blood. Pairwise subsampling led to the expectation that sequencing depth would affect the degree of clonotype sharing among donors. Naive subsets generally had larger estimated clonotype richness than memory subsets did. Compared with non-shared clonotypes, clonotypes shared by all four sorted-subset donors had higher generation probabilities. Across several donors, around 5.4% of naive CD4, approximately 3.6% of naive CD8, 2.3% of memory CD4, and approximately 0.4% of memory CD8 clonotypes were shared. Rarefaction of sorted-subset datasets indicated incomplete sequencing despite the large sequencing depth. The small number of donors limited the genetic and exposure-history diversity represented.

V is cut by 4 bases and J by 4 bases, and the space between the germline ends is 18 bases. CDR1 and CDR2 (SGHNT, YYREEE) derive from the germline V gene (reference sequence). From the cysteine up to the phenylalanine, the CDR3 has a length of 15 residues. CDR3 DNA only is kept here, 45 bases in frame from base 1. Concerning this clone: The specificity of this receptor is unknown. No much larger clone is present one base from it, and per-base qualities are unavailable.

The donors were healthy, HIV-negative adults who had no recently reported acute infections or vaccinations. All donors were Caucasian adults living in Nashville, Tennessee, USA. Magnetic negative selection was used to enrich CD4+ T cells, after which naive cells were positively selected on CD45RA and the negative fraction became the memory subset. After blood collection by leukapheresis, PBMCs were isolated using Ficoll-Histopaque density gradient centrifugation and then cryopreserved in the vapor phase of liquid nitrogen. Purity and quantity of every magnetically sorted T cell population were checked by analytical flow cytometry. Genomic DNA was isolated from each sorted fraction and quantified by UV absorbance on a Nanodrop 2000c. Using the deep immunoSEQ assay, multiplex PCR amplified TCR CDR3 regions from genomic DNA. Genomic DNA extracted from each cell subset was distributed evenly over all wells of several immunoSEQ 96-well plates, and each plate served as one replicate. For sorted subsets, each replicate PCR was loaded with roughly 200 ng genomic DNA, equivalent to 32,000 or so T cell genomes. Purified libraries were quantified with a Qubit 3.0 fluorometer, sized on a Bioanalyzer 2100, and re-quantified with the KAPA Library Quantification kit. A separate single-read 150-cycle Illumina NextSeq 550 flow cell was used to sequence each immunoSEQ 96-well plate. Per the authors' processing: The immunoSEQ output contained only junctional sequences without quality scores, so filtering could not match that applied to full-length reads. To assign V/J genes and CDR3, sequences were annotated against IMGT germline references using PyIR, a Python wrapper for IgBLAST v1.9. Any read was removed if the V/J assignment was weak (E-value above 1e-6), the CDR3 was missing, or the read contained stop codons, out-of-frame junctions, or ambiguous translated residues. V3J clonotypes were defined as sequences sharing the same inferred V gene, J gene, and CDR3 amino acid sequence. The percentage overlap between two repertoires was calculated by dividing the number of shared unique clonotypes by the size of the smaller repertoire. Repertoire richness was assessed with RTK rarefaction, the Chao1 estimator, and Recon v2.1 estimates of unobserved clonotypes. For all TCRbeta clonotypes obtained by the gDNA method from a few donors, generation probabilities were computed with OLGA. Held by TCRdb, this immuneACCESS table contains in-frame sequences only and omits some clones. Under half of the omission traces to an unresolved V gene where checked; the cause of the rest is unknown. That table is the source of V, J and clone size, and D and trimming were worked out from the DNA. Present in this sample are millions of clones, 90% to 95% of which were seen just once. The ten top clones hold more than 0.1% of the sample.

The chain is encoded by TRBV5-4 joined to TRBJ2-7, with TRBD1 perhaps the D gene, on 6 matching bases. The receptor was isolated from a man younger than 35 in good health. The sequenced sample consisted of naive CD4+ T cells sorted from blood. Per the publication, the cell subset or site label means: CD45RA+ positively selected. The CDR3 corresponds to CASSPQNNQGYEQYF. The DNA reads TGTGCCAGCAGCCCCCAGAACAATCAGGGGTACGAGCAGTACTTC.